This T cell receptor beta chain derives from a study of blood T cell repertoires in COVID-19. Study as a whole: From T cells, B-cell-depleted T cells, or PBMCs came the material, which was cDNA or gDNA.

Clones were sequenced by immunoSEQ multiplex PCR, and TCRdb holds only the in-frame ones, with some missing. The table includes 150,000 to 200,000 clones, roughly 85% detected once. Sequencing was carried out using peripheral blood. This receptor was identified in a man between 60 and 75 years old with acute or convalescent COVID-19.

The CDR3 sequence: CASRTGTHQPQHF. CDR3 bases: TGTGCCAGCCGGACAGGTACGCATCAGCCCCAGCATTTT. The chain couples TRBV19 to TRBJ1-5; 7 bases map to TRBD1. Trimming at V came to 9 bases and at J to 5 bases, leaving 7 bases not matched to a gene. Germline V gene data show CDR1 as LNHDA and CDR2 as SQIVND (reference sequence). CDR3 size: 13 residues.